The clone carrying this T cell receptor (beta chain) was seen a handful of times. The target antigen is unknown. The data belong to a study of T-cell memory formation after mild COVID-19. Broader study findings: From day 15 to 85, contracting clones were balanced between CD4 and CD8, whereas later expanders leaned toward CD4+.

It was 5'RACE with constant-segment primers that produced the TCR alpha and TCR beta cDNA libraries, which carried sample barcodes and UMIs. Each CDR3 protein gets one entry after TCRdb re-called the 5' RACE reads with MiXCR. Of approximately 270,000 distinct CDR3 sequences listed, 16% are singletons. This CDR3 has 16 amino acids. Germline trimming cut 3 bases from V and 6 bases from J; bases unmatched to any gene: 11. Germline CDR1 is SGDLS and CDR2 is YYNGEE. The V and J genes are TRBV9 and TRBJ2-5, with 10 bases fitting TRBD2. Sequenced: PBMCs or a T cell subset sorted from them (not recorded which). The receptor was isolated from a young man who had mild COVID-19 (a few samples of this study predate the infection). Cell type and time point are not known. The CDR3 sequence is CASSAGQAGGRKTQYF. CDR3 coding DNA: TGTGCCAGCAGCGCGGGACAAGCGGGGGGGCGAAAGACCCAGTACTTC.